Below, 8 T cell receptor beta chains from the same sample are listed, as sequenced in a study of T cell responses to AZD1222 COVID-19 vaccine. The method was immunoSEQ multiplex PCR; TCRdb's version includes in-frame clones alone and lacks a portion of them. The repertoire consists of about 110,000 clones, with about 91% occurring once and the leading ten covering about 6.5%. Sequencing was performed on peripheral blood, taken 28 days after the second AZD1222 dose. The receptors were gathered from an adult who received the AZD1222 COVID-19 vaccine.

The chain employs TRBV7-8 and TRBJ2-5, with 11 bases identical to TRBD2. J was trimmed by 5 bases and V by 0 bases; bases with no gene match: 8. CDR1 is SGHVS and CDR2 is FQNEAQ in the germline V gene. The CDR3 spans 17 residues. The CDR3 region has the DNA TGTGCCAGCAGCTTAGCGTGGGCTAGCGGGGGGTCGGAGACCCAGTACTTC. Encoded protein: CASSLAWASGGSETQYF.

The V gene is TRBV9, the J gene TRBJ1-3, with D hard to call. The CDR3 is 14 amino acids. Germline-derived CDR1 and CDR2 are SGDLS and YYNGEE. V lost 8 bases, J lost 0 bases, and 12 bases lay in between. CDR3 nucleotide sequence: TGTGCCAGATCCCCCGGCCTCTCTGGAAACACCATATATTTT. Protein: CARSPGLSGNTIYF.

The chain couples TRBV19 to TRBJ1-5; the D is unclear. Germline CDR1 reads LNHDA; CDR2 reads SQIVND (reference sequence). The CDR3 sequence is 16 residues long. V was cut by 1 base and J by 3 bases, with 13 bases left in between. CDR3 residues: CASSIVGGPSNQPQHF. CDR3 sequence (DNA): TGTGCCAGTAGTATAGTAGGTGGGCCGTCCAATCAGCCCCAGCATTTT.

CDR3 nucleotide sequence: TGCAGTGCTACGCTCCTCGAGCAGTTCTTC. Its protein product is CSATLLEQFF. V usage is TRBV20-1 and J usage is TRBJ2-1; D is unresolved. Germline V gene data show CDR1 as DFQATT and CDR2 as SNEGSKA (reference sequence). Trimming removed 4 bases at V and 10 bases at J, with 8 bases between. The CDR3 is 10 amino acids.

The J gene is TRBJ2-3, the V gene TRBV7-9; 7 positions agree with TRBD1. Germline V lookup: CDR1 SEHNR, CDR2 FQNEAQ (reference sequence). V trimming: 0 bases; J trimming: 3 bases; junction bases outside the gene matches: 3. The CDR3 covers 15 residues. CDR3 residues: CASSLAGTETDTQYF. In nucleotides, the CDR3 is TGTGCCAGCAGCTTAGCTGGGACAGAAACAGATACGCAGTATTTT.

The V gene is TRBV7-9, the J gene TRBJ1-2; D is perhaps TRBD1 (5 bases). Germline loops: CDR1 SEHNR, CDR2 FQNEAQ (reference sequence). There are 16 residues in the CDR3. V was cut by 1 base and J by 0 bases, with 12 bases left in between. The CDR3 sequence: CASSLVGREANYGYTF. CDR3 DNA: TGTGCCAGCAGCTTAGTCGGCAGGGAAGCTAACTATGGCTACACCTTC.

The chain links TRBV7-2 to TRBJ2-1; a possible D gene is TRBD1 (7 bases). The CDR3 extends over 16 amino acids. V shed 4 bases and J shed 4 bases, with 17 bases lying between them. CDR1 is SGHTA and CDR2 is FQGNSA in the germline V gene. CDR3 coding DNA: TGTGCCAGCAGCTGGGGAGCAGGGGGGAAGTACAATGAGCAGTTCTTC. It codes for CASSWGAGGKYNEQFF. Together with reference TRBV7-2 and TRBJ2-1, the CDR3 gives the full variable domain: GAGVSQSPSNKVTEKGKDVELRCDPISGHTALYWYRQSLGQGLEFLIYFQGNSAPDKSGLPSDRFSAERTGGSVSTLTIQRTQQEDSAVYLCASSWGAGGKYNEQFFGPGTRLTVL.

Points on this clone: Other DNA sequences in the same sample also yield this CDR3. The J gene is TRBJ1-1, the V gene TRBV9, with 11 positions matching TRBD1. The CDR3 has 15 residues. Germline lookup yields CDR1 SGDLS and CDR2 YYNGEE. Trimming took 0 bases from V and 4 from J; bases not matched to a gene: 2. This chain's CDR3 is CASSVGGTGGTEAFF. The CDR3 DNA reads TGTGCCAGCAGCGTAGGTGGGACAGGGGGCACTGAAGCTTTCTTT. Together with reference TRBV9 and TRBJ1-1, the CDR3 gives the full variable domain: DSGVTQTPKHLITATGQRVTLRCSPRSGDLSVYWYQQSLDQGLQFLIQYYNGEERAKGNILERFSAQQFPDLHSELNLSSLELGDSALYFCASSVGGTGGTEAFFGQGTRLTVV.